Below, 29 T cell receptor beta chains from the same sample are listed, as sequenced in a study of blood T cell repertoires in COVID-19. The assay was immunoSEQ multiplex PCR, and TCRdb's table has in-frame clones only and misses some. The table records 150,000 or so clones, around 88% of them present only once. The sample consisted of PBMCs or T cells enriched from blood (not recorded which). All receptors come from a woman aged 45-65 years in a cohort exposed to, infected with or recovered from COVID-19 (not recorded which).

The rearrangement links TRBV2 to TRBJ2-2; 8 positions agree with TRBD1. The CDR3 sequence is 16 residues long. The germline V gene encodes CDR1 SNHLY and CDR2 FYNNEI. J gave up 4 bases and V 6 bases, and 10 bases lay outside the gene matches. As DNA, the CDR3 is TGTGCCAGCAGCCCTATGCAGGGGGCGCGCACCGGGGAGCTGTTTTTT. Its protein product is CASSPMQGARTGELFF.

The CDR3 DNA reads TGCGCCAGCCGGACAGAGAACACCGGGGAGCTGTTTTTT. It translates to CASRTENTGELFF. The J gene is TRBJ2-2, the V gene TRBV5-1; D perhaps matches TRBD1 (6 bases). The V gene lost 7 bases and the J gene lost 1 base, with 8 bases spanning the gap. Germline CDR1 and CDR2: SGHRS and YFSETQ. This CDR3 contains 13 residues.

The V call is TRBV2, the J call TRBJ2-3, with a tentative D call TRBD2 (6 bases). This CDR3 is 18 amino acids long. Germline CDR1 SNHLY, CDR2 FYNNEI. Trimming stripped 7 bases from V and 0 bases from J, with 23 bases between. In nucleotides, the CDR3 is TGTGCCAGCAACAAACGTGGAGCGGGCGCCCAAAGCACAGATACGCAGTATTTT. As protein: CASNKRGAGAQSTDTQYF. The variable domain in full, with the rest retrieved from reference TRBV2 and TRBJ2-3, is EPEVTQTPSHQVTQMGQEVILRCVPISNHLYFYWYRQILGQKVEFLVSFYNNEISEKSEIFDDQFSVERPDGSNFTLKIRSTKLEDSAMYFCASNKRGAGAQSTDTQYFGPGTRLTVL.

V usage is TRBV5-1 and J usage is TRBJ1-1; 8 positions match TRBD1. Germline-derived CDR1 and CDR2 are SGHRS and YFSETQ. V lost 4 bases, J lost 5 bases, and 7 bases stayed unmatched. The CDR3 length is 14 residues. CDR3 region: CASSPGQGDTEAFF. As DNA, the CDR3 is TGCGCCAGCAGCCCTGGACAGGGCGATACTGAAGCTTTCTTT.

This clone was seen more than once but under ten times. The chain combines TRBV5-5 with TRBJ2-3, with D tentatively TRBD2 (5 bases). The length of the CDR3 is 18 residues. Trimming pared 0 bases from V and 3 bases from J, leaving 20 bases between. In germline, CDR1 is SGHKS, CDR2 YYEKEE (reference sequence). Here the CDR3 reads CASSLEGLTGFRTDTQYF. CDR3 coding DNA: TGTGCCAGCAGCTTGGAAGGACTCACGGGGTTTCGAACAGATACGCAGTATTTT.

V is TRBV30 and J is TRBJ1-1; TRBD1 aligns across 10 bases. Looked up from germline, CDR1 is GTSNPN and CDR2 is SVGIG (reference sequence). Losses at the gene ends were 8 bases for V and 2 bases for J; bases not matched to a gene: 8. The CDR3 runs 14 residues. CDR3 loop: CAPNGTGENTEAFF. CDR3 DNA sequence: TGTGCCCCAAATGGGACAGGGGAAAACACTGAAGCTTTCTTT.

A few counts support this clone. The chain couples TRBV18 to TRBJ1-3; D call uncertain. Looked up from germline, CDR1 is KGHSH and CDR2 is LQKENI. V gave up 2 bases and J gave up 0 bases, with 8 bases separating them. The length of the CDR3 is 15 residues. The CDR3 sequence is CASSPMSSSGNTIYF. CDR3 sequence (DNA): TGTGCCAGCTCACCAATGTCCAGCTCTGGAAACACCATATATTTT.

The V and J genes are TRBV9 and TRBJ1-4, with D maybe TRBD1 (5 bases). The CDR3 sequence is 16 residues long. The germline gives CDR1 SGDLS, CDR2 YYNGEE. Trimming cost V 1 base and J 4 bases, with 14 bases left between them. CDR3 in DNA: TGTGCCAGCAGCGTAAATTGGGGGGGAGATAATGAAAAACTGTTTTTT. Translated, it gives CASSVNWGGDNEKLFF.

The chain is built from TRBV11-2 and TRBJ1-1; D gene uncertain. This CDR3 region has 14 residues. V gave up 5 bases and J gave up 4 bases, with 14 bases separating them. CDR1 is SGHAT, CDR2 FQNNGV, per germline. CDR3: CASSLGSRVTEAFF. CDR3 in DNA: TGTGCCAGCAGCCTAGGGAGTCGGGTCACTGAAGCTTTCTTT.

This clone appeared once. The chain carries TRBV6-2 or TRBV6-3 and TRBJ2-5, with D perhaps matching TRBD1 (6 bases). The V and J ends lost 5 bases and 2 bases respectively, with 9 bases between them. The CDR3 sequence is 13 residues long. CDR1 and CDR2 (germline): MNHEY, SVGEGT. CDR3 amino acids: CASSRTAQETQYF. As DNA, the CDR3 is TGTGCCAGCAGTCGGACAGCACAAGAGACCCAGTACTTC.

This clone has ten or more counts. The rearrangement links TRBV6-4 to TRBJ1-6, with 7 bases lining up with TRBD1. The J segment lost 6 bases and the V segment lost 4 bases, leaving 6 bases of the junction unmatched. The CDR3 spans 15 residues. In germline, CDR1 is MRHNA, CDR2 SNTAGT. CDR3 nucleotides: TGTGCCAGCAGTGTGGCGACAGGGCCTAATTCACCCCTCCACTTT. It specifies CASSVATGPNSPLHF.

V and J are TRBV2 and TRBJ2-1, with TRBD1 identical over 10 bases. Germline lookup yields CDR1 SNHLY and CDR2 FYNNEI. This CDR3 spans 14 amino acids. The V and J ends lost 7 bases and 7 bases, in that order; junction bases with no gene match: 7. The CDR3 region is CASNPGQGVNEQFF. As DNA, the CDR3 is TGTGCCAGCAACCCCGGACAGGGGGTTAATGAGCAGTTCTTC.

This clone was observed once. The chain uses TRBV5-1 and TRBJ1-4; D perhaps matches TRBD1 (6 bases). The CDR3 sequence is 14 residues long. Trimming stripped 0 bases from V and 6 bases from J, with 9 bases between. The V gene's germline CDR1 is SGHRS and CDR2 YFSETQ. The CDR3 region has the DNA TGCGCCAGCAGCTTGGACAGGGTTGATGAAAAACTGTTTTTT. It translates to CASSLDRVDEKLFF.

This clone was recorded once. Compared with germline, one end of the junction differs, possibly owing to a read error. This sequence joins TRBV6-2 or TRBV6-3 and TRBJ1-1; D is ambiguous. The CDR3 loop spans 14 amino acids. Per the germline V gene, CDR1 is MNHEY and CDR2 is SVGEGT. The chain's CDR3 is CASSSSIMNAEAFF. The CDR3 coding sequence is TGTGCCAGCAGCAGTAGCATAATGAACGCTGAAGCTTTCTTT.

The V call is TRBV5-1, the J call TRBJ2-2; 12 nucleotides match TRBD2. Germline V CDR1 and CDR2: SGHRS, YFSETQ. The CDR3 length is 15 residues. Trimming took 3 bases from V and 5 from J; bases not matched to a gene: 2. The CDR3 DNA reads TGCGCCAGCAGCTCCGGGACTAGCGGGACCGGGGAGCTGTTTTTT. This gives the protein CASSSGTSGTGELFF.

V usage is TRBV4-1 and J usage is TRBJ2-1; TRBD2 matches at 12 bases. The V and J ends lost 1 base and 9 bases, in that order; junction bases with no gene match: 4. The CDR3 runs 15 residues. Germline V lookup: CDR1 MGHRA, CDR2 YSYEKL. This chain's CDR3 is CASSQVLAGGGEQFF. CDR3 DNA sequence: TGCGCCAGCAGCCAAGTCCTAGCGGGAGGGGGTGAGCAGTTCTTC.

The chain employs TRBV7-6 and TRBJ2-7; TRBD1 might be the D (5 bases). V shed 5 bases and J shed 0 bases, with 8 bases lying between them. This CDR3 has 13 residues. From germline, CDR1 is SGHVS and CDR2 FNYEAQ. DNA of the CDR3: TGTGCCAGCAGCCGGACAAACTCCTACGAGCAGTACTTC. Its translation: CASSRTNSYEQYF.

The rearrangement uses TRBV2 and TRBJ1-1; the D gene is possibly TRBD1 (5 bases). V lost 4 bases to trimming and J lost 2 bases, with 8 bases between them. CDR1 is SNHLY and CDR2 is FYNNEI in the germline V gene. CDR3 length equals 13 residues. The DNA for the CDR3 is TGTGCCAGCAGTGGCAGGGCAAACACTGAAGCTTTCTTT. Amino acid sequence: CASSGRANTEAFF.

This chain joins TRBV28 and TRBJ1-5; D possibly corresponds to TRBD1 (6 bases). CDR3 length: 15 amino acids. Per germline, CDR1 MDHEN and CDR2 SYDVKM. Trimming took 7 bases from V and 1 from J, leaving 14 bases between them. CDR3 in amino acids: CASKRAGGSNQPQHF. For the CDR3, the DNA is TGTGCCAGCAAGAGAGCTGGGGGCAGCAATCAGCCCCAGCATTTT.

Written as DNA, the CDR3 is TGTGCCAGCAGCTGGGGGGACAGGGGCGGAAATTCACCCCTCCACTTT. This sequence encodes CASSWGDRGGNSPLHF. The V gene is TRBV5-4, the J gene TRBJ1-6; 10 positions agree with TRBD1. This CDR3 spans 16 amino acids. V trimming: 3 bases; J trimming: 7 bases; junction bases outside the gene matches: 7. CDR1 SGHNT and CDR2 YYREEE come from the germline V gene (reference sequence). Based on the CDR3 plus reference TRBV5-4 and TRBJ1-6, the full variable domain is ETGVTQSPTHLIKTRGQQVTLRCSSQSGHNTVSWYQQALGQGPQFIFQYYREEENGRGNFPPRFSGLQFPNYSSELNVNALELDDSALYLCASSWGDRGGNSPLHFGNGTRLTVT.

The chain couples TRBV25-1 to TRBJ1-1, with TRBD1 as a possible D gene (5 bases). The ends were cut back, 4 bases at V and 0 bases at J, with 9 bases in the middle. The CDR3 runs 14 residues. Germline V CDR1 and CDR2: MGHDK, SYGVNS. The CDR3 region is CASSGRGMNTEAFF. As DNA, the CDR3 is TGTGCCAGCAGTGGGAGGGGTATGAACACTGAAGCTTTCTTT.

The rearrangement links TRBV28 to TRBJ1-4; a possible D gene is TRBD1 (6 bases). V lost 5 bases and J 8 bases, leaving 15 bases between the germline ends. Germline V gene data show CDR1 as MDHEN and CDR2 as SYDVKM. This CDR3 is built from 14 residues. In DNA form, the CDR3 reads TGTGCCAGCAGTGCCGGGGGGCTGGAGGAAAAACTGTTTTTT. Its protein product is CASSAGGLEEKLFF.

This chain joins TRBV10-3 and TRBJ2-1; TRBD2 is a possible D gene (5 bases). The CDR3 loop spans 11 amino acids. The germline V gene has CDR1 ENHRY and CDR2 SYGVKD. Trimming stripped 4 bases from V and 9 bases from J, with 7 bases between. DNA of the CDR3: TGTGCCATCAGTGTAGAGGGTGAGCAGTTCTTC. Protein product: CAISVEGEQFF.

The CDR3 is CASSEARGENQPQHF. CDR3 DNA: TGTGCCAGCAGTGAAGCCAGGGGAGAGAATCAGCCCCAGCATTTT. The V gene is TRBV6-1, the J gene TRBJ1-5; possible D gene TRBD1, 6 bases. The CDR3 sequence is 15 residues long. The V gene's germline CDR1 is MNHNS and CDR2 SASEGT. Trimming took off 0 bases at V and 4 bases at J, with 10 bases between the two ends.

This chain links TRBV15 with TRBJ2-1; D is possibly TRBD2 (5 bases). CDR3 length equals 11 residues. Germline lookup yields CDR1 LNHNV and CDR2 YYDKDF (reference sequence). V was cut by 0 bases and J by 11 bases, with 5 bases left in between. CDR3 region: CATSRETKQFF. For the CDR3, the DNA is TGTGCCACCAGCAGAGAGACTAAGCAGTTCTTC.

The gene calls are TRBV7-6 and TRBJ2-5; 9 positions match TRBD1. CDR1 SGHVS and CDR2 FNYEAQ come from the germline V gene. The trim removed 4 bases at V and 0 bases at J, leaving 3 bases unmatched. The CDR3 runs to 15 residues. CDR3: CASSSDRGYQETQYF. DNA for the CDR3: TGTGCCAGCAGCTCGGACAGGGGATACCAAGAGACCCAGTACTTC.

This clone has just one count. Different DNA sequences within this sample yield the same CDR3. This chain connects TRBV19 to TRBJ1-1, with 7 bases that match TRBD1. Trimming at V came to 5 bases and at J to 0 bases, leaving 0 bases not matched to a gene. The CDR3 runs to 13 residues. Germline V gives CDR1 LNHDA, CDR2 SQIVND (reference sequence). CDR3 bases: TGTGCCAGTAGTGGACAGGTGAACACTGAAGCTTTCTTT. It translates to CASSGQVNTEAFF.

V is TRBV27 and J is TRBJ1-2; D not certain. The CDR3 runs 17 residues. Trimming removed 6 bases from V and 0 bases from J, with 20 bases in between. Germline CDR1 reads MNHEY; CDR2 reads SMNVEV (reference sequence). The DNA for the CDR3 is TGTGCCAGCAGACCCCCGGGAGGGAGGTTAGCTAACTATGGCTACACCTTC. It encodes CASRPPGGRLANYGYTF.

This clone came up once. The CDR3 DNA reads as TGTGCCAGCAGTTTTCAGGGGGGAAAGGGCGAGCAGTACTTC. This codes for CASSFQGGKGEQYF. The J gene is TRBJ2-7, the V gene TRBV27; weak D call: TRBD1 (7 bases). The ends were cut back, 3 bases at V and 6 bases at J, with 15 bases in the middle. Germline CDR1 reads MNHEY; CDR2 reads SMNVEV (reference sequence). The CDR3 loop spans 14 amino acids.